This T cell receptor beta chain was found in a study of cytomegalovirus exposure and HLA in healthy donors. Study-level points and caveats: Sequencing depth across donors, presence/absence analyses assumed, was roughly uniform. Researchers had no immune exposure information except CMV serostatus available.

PCR primers comprised 60 Vbeta and 13 Jbeta primers. Clones were sequenced by immunoSEQ multiplex PCR, and TCRdb holds only the in-frame ones, with some missing. The table shows approximately 140,000 clones, with roughly 78% occurring only once. To note about this clone: Its antigen is not identified.

V lost 6 bases, J lost 1 base, and 15 bases lay in between. The CDR3 is 15 amino acids. The V gene's germline CDR1 is MDHEN and CDR2 SYDVKM. Material: PBMCs. This receptor was obtained from a man aged 35 to 55 in good health and CMV-seropositive. V usage is TRBV28 and J usage is TRBJ1-1; D possibly corresponds to TRBD1 (6 bases). CDR3 protein: CASRQTTGSNTEAFF. The CDR3 nucleotides are TGTGCCAGCAGGCAGACGACAGGATCGAACACTGAAGCTTTCTTT. Full variable domain (remainder filled in from reference TRBV28 and TRBJ1-1): DVKVTQSSRYLVKRTGEKVFLECVQDMDHENMFWYRQDPGLGLRLIYFSYDVKMKEKGDIPEGYSVSREKKERFSLILESASTNQTSMYLCASRQTTGSNTEAFFGQGTRLTVV.